This T cell receptor (beta chain) emerged from a study of T cells after yellow fever vaccination. Findings of the study overall: Repertoires obtained by FACS sorting could include abundant clonotypes that entered as contaminants from the bulk population.

Each CDR3 protein gets one entry after TCRdb re-called the 5' RACE reads with MiXCR. Counted here are about 340,000 distinct CDR3 sequences, around 12% occurring once; the ten biggest clones make up 3% to 4%. In regard to this clonotype: The target antigen is unknown.

The sample in question was CD4+ T cells sorted from PBMCs, obtained 15 days after the yellow fever booster vaccination. The origin of this receptor is a man aged 18 to 30 who received the YFV17D yellow fever vaccine.

The CDR3 loop reads CASSYGSPPTNEKLFF. As DNA, the CDR3 is TGTGCCAGCAGTTACGGGAGCCCCCCAACTAATGAAAAACTGTTTTTT. This rearrangement joins TRBV6-5 to TRBJ1-4, with D uncertain. The CDR3 spans 16 residues. CDR1 is MNHEY and CDR2 is SVGAGI in the germline V gene. With 2 bases removed from V and 0 bases from J, the gap between germline ends came to 10 bases.